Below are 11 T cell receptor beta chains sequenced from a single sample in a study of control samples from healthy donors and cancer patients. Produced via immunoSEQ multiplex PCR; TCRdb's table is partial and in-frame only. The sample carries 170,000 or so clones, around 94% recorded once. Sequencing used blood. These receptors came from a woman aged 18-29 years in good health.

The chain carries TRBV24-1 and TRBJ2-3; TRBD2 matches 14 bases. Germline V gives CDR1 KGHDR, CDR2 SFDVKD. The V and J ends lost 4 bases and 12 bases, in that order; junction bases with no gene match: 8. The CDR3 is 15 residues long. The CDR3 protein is CATSESGLAGGPQYF. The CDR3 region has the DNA TGTGCCACCAGTGAATCTGGACTAGCGGGGGGTCCACAGTATTTT.

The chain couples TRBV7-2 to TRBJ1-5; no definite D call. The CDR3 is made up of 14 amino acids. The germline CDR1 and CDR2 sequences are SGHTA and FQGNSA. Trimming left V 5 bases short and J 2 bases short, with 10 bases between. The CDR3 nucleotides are TGTGCCAGCAGCCTCAGCGGTGGCAATCAGCCCCAGCATTTT. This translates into CASSLSGGNQPQHF.

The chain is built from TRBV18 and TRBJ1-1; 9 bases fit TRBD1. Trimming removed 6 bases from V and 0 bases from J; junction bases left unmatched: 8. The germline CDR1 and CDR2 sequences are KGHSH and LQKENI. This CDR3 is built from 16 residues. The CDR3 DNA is TGTGCCAGCTCCCTCGGACAGGGGATCATGAACACTGAAGCTTTCTTT. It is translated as CASSLGQGIMNTEAFF.

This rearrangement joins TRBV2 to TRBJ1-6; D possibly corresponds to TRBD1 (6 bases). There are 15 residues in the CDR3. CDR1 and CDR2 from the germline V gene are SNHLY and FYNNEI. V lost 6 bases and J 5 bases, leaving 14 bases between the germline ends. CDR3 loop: CASSQGRGNNSPLHF. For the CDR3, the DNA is TGTGCCAGCAGCCAGGGGAGGGGCAATAATTCACCCCTCCACTTT. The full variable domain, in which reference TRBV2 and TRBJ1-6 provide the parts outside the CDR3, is EPEVTQTPSHQVTQMGQEVILRCVPISNHLYFYWYRQILGQKVEFLVSFYNNEISEKSEIFDDQFSVERPDGSNFTLKIRSTKLEDSAMYFCASSQGRGNNSPLHFGNGTRLTVT.

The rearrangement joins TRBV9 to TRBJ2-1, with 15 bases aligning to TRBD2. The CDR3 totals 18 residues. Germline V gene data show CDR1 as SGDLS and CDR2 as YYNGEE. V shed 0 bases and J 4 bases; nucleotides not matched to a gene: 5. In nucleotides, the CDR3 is TGTGCCAGCAGCGTAGGGACTAGCGGGGGGGCCTTATACAATGAGCAGTTCTTC. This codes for CASSVGTSGGALYNEQFF.

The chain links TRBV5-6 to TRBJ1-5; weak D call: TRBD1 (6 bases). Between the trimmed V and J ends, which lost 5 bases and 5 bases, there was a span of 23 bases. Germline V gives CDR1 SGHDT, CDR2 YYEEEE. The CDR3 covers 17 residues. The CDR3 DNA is TGTGCCAGCAGTATGGGGGGCCAGGGGCTATTAGATCAGCCCCAGCATTTT. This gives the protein CASSMGGQGLLDQPQHF. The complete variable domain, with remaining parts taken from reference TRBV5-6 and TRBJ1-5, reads DAGVTQSPTHLIKTRGQQVTLRCSPKSGHDTVSWYQQALGQGPQFIFQYYEEEERQRGNFPDRFSGHQFPNYSSELNVNALLLGDSALYLCASSMGGQGLLDQPQHFGDGTRLSIL.

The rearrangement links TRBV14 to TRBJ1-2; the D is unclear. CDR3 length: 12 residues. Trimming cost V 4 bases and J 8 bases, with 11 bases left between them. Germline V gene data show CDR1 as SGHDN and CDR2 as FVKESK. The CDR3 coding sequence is TGTGCCAGCAGCCCTGGAAAGTTCGGCTACACCTTC. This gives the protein CASSPGKFGYTF.

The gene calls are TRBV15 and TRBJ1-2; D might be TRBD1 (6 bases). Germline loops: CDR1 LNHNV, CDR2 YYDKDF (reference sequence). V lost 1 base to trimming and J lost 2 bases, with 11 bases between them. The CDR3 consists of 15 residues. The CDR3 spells CATSRGGGENYGYTF. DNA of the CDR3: TGTGCCACCAGCAGAGGCGGGGGCGAGAACTATGGCTACACCTTC.

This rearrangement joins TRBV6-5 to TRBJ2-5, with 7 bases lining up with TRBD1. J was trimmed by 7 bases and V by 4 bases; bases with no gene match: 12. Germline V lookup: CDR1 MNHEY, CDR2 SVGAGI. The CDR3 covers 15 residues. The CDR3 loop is CASSFKSTGYATQYF. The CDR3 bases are TGTGCCAGCAGTTTCAAGTCGACAGGGTATGCGACCCAGTACTTC.

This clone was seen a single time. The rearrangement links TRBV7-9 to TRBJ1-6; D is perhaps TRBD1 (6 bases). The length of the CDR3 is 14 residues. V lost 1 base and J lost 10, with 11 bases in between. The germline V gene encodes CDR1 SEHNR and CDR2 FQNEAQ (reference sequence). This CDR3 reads CASSLDTGNSPLHF. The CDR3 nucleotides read TGTGCCAGCAGCTTAGATACAGGGAACTCACCCCTCCACTTT.

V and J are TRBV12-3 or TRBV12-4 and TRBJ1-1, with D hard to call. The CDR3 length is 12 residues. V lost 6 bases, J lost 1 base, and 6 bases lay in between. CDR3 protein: CASRSENTEAFF. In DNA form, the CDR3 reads TGTGCCAGCAGATCAGAGAACACTGAAGCTTTCTTT.